This is a list of T cell receptor beta chains from one sample in a study of graft-versus-host responses after intestinal transplantation. The antigens these receptors bind are not known. TCRdb's copy holds only in-frame clones and misses some; the assay was immunoSEQ multiplex PCR. The sample consists of tens of thousands of clones, 80% to 95% of them appearing once. Specimen: unstimulated CD4+ T cells sorted from spleen or lymph node cells, collected before intestinal transplant. The receptors were gathered from a human donor who received an intestinal transplant. CDR3s include the opening cysteine and the closing phenylalanine or tryptophan. The D gene is left open where the match is weak. Not all rows give a size; the values are once, few, many and, for expanded clones, a class.

abundance,d_gene,j_gene,v_gene,CDR3nt,CDR3aa
.,.,TRBJ2-2,TRBV4-1,TGCGCCAGCAGCCAAGTGGGTCCCCGTACGACAGGGAGGATGGGAGGCGGGGAGCTGTTTTTT,CASSQVGPRTTGRMGGGELFF
.,.,TRBJ1-1,TRBV29-1,TGCAGCGTTGCCGTCCAGGGGCTGAACACTGAAGCTTTCTTT,CSVAVQGLNTEAFF
.,.,TRBJ2-1,TRBV19,TGTGCCAGTAGTATATTTTCCTCAACGGAGAATGAGCAGTTCTTC,CASSIFSSTENEQFF
.,.,TRBJ1-5,TRBV27,TGTGCCAGCAGTTTTGTTGGGAGGGATTATAGCAATCAGCCCCAGCATTTT,CASSFVGRDYSNQPQHF
.,.,TRBJ2-1,TRBV6-5,TGTGCCAGCAGTTACTCGGGACCCATCAATGAGCAGTTCTTC,CASSYSGPINEQFF
.,.,TRBJ1-3,TRBV7-8,TGTGCCAGCAGCTTAGGGACAGAAGAGGGAAACACCATATATTTT,CASSLGTEEGNTIYF
.,.,TRBJ1-4,TRBV6-1,TGTGCCAGCAGTGACGGGGGGCTATCTAATGAAAAACTGTTTTTT,CASSDGGLSNEKLFF
.,TRBD1,TRBJ2-7,TRBV5-1,TGCGCCAGCAGGGAAGGGACAGGCGTCTACGAGCAGTACTTC,CASREGTGVYEQYF
.,.,TRBJ2-2,TRBV9,TGTGCCAGCAGCGTAGACTTTGGGCGGGCTCACACCGGGGAGCTGTTTTTT,CASSVDFGRAHTGELFF
few,.,TRBJ2-7,TRBV14,TGTGCCAGCAGCCAAGTCGGTTTAGGGCTCTCTGGAGAGCAGTACTTC,CASSQVGLGLSGEQYF
.,.,TRBJ2-2,TRBV27,TGTGCCAGCAGTTTACTGTTCGGGCCCGCGAACACCGGGGAGCCGTTTTTT,CASSLLFGPANTGEPFF
.,.,TRBJ2-7,TRBV2,TGTGCCAGCAACCCGGCTAGACGGGCCGAGCAGTACTTC,CASNPARRAEQYF
.,.,TRBJ2-6,TRBV10-2,TGCGCCAGCAGTGAGTCAGGGGCGCCGGGGGCCAACGTCCTGACTTTC,CASSESGAPGANVLTF
.,TRBD1,TRBJ1-5,TRBV28,TGTGCCAGCAGCCCGGGGACAGGTCCCCTCCATCAGCCCCAGCATTTT,CASSPGTGPLHQPQHF
.,.,TRBJ2-5,TRBV7-6,TGTGCCAGCAGCTTATCGGTCCTGAGGGTCGGGGAGACCCAGTACTTC,CASSLSVLRVGETQYF
.,TRBD2,TRBJ2-2,TRBV2,TGTGCCAGCAGTCCCGGGACTAGCGGGAGAGGGGCCGGGGAGCTGTTTTTT,CASSPGTSGRGAGELFF
once,TRBD1,TRBJ2-3,TRBV10-3,TGTGCCATCAGTGAACAGGGGGCAGCAGATACGCAGTATTTT,CAISEQGAADTQYF
.,TRBD1,TRBJ1-1,TRBV7-9,TGTGCCAGCAGCTCCCGGGACAGGGGGCGCATAGCTGAAGCTTTCTTT,CASSSRDRGRIAEAFF
.,.,TRBJ1-6,TRBV27,TGTGCCAGCAGTTTATGGGTGGGCGGGAATTCACCCCTCCACTTT,CASSLWVGGNSPLHF
.,TRBD1,TRBJ1-2,TRBV19,TGTGCCAGTAGTATTTGGACAGGGGAGAACTATGGCTACACCTTC,CASSIWTGENYGYTF
.,.,TRBJ2-1,TRBV5-1,TGCGCCAGCAGCTTGGACGGGAGAACCTACAATGAGCAGTTCTTC,CASSLDGRTYNEQFF
.,TRBD1,TRBJ2-6,TRBV6-1,TGTGCCAGCAGTGTGCAGGGGGCTGGAGGGGCCAACGTCCTGACTTTC,CASSVQGAGGANVLTF
few,.,TRBJ2-1,TRBV5-6,TGTGCCAGCAGCCGTCCTCCACGCAATGAGCAGTTCTTC,CASSRPPRNEQFF
.,.,TRBJ2-3,TRBV27,TGTGCCAGCAGTTTTGTAGCGGAGAACACAGATACGCAGTATTTT,CASSFVAENTDTQYF
.,TRBD2,TRBJ2-3,TRBV5-1,TGCGCCAGCAGCTTGGCCCGACTAGCGGGGGGAGATACGCAGTATTTT,CASSLARLAGGDTQYF
.,.,TRBJ1-5,TRBV28,TGTGCCAGCAGTTCTTACATGTGGAGCAATCAGCCCCAGCATTTT,CASSSYMWSNQPQHF
once,.,TRBJ2-5,TRBV7-8,TGTGCCAGCAGCTTGCCCTCCCTCCTAGCGAACCAAGAGACCCAGTACTTC,CASSLPSLLANQETQYF
.,.,TRBJ2-1,TRBV18,TGTGCCAGCTCACCAGACAGCTACAATGAGCAGTTCTTC,CASSPDSYNEQFF